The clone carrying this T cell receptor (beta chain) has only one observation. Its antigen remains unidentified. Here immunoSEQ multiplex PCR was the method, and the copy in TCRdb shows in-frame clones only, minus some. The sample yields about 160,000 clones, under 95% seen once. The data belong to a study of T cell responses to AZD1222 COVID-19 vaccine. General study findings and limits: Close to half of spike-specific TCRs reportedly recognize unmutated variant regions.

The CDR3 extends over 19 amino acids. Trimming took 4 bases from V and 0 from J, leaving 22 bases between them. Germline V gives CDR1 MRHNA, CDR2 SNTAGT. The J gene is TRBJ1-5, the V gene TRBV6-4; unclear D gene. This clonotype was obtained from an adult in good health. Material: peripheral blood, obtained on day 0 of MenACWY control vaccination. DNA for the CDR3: TGTGCCAGCAGTGCCCACATCCCCGGAGGCTTATATAGCAATCAGCCCCAGCATTTT. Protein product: CASSAHIPGGLYSNQPQHF.